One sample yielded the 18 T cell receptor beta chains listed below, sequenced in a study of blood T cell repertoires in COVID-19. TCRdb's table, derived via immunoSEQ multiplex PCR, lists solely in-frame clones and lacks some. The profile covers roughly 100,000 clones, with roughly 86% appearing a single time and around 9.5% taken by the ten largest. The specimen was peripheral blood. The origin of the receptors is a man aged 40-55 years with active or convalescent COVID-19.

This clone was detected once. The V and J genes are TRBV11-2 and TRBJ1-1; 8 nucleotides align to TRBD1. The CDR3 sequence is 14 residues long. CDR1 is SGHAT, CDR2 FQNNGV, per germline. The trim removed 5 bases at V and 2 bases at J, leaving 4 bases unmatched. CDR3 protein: CASSHGQGNTEAFF. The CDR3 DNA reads TGTGCCAGCAGCCATGGACAGGGTAACACTGAAGCTTTCTTT.

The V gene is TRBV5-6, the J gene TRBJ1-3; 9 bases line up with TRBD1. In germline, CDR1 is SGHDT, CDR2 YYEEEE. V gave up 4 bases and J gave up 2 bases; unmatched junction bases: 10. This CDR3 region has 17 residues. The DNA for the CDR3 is TGTGCCAGCAGCAAGGAGACAGGGGGTCTACCTGGAAACACCATATATTTT. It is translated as CASSKETGGLPGNTIYF. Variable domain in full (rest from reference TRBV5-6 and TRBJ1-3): DAGVTQSPTHLIKTRGQQVTLRCSPKSGHDTVSWYQQALGQGPQFIFQYYEEEERQRGNFPDRFSGHQFPNYSSELNVNALLLGDSALYLCASSKETGGLPGNTIYFGEGSWLTVV.

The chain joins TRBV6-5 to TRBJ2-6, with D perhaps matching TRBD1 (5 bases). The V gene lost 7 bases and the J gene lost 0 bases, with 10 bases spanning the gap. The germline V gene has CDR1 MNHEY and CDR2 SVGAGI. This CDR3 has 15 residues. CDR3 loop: CASTQTASGANVLTF. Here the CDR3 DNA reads TGTGCCAGCACCCAGACAGCCTCTGGGGCCAACGTCCTGACTTTC.

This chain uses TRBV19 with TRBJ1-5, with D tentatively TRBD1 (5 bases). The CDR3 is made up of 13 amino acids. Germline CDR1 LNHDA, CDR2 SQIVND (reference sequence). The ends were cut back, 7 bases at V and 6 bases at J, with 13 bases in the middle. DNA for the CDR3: TGTGCCAGTATGAGGAGGGGCACTCAGCCCCAGCATTTT. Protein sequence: CASMRRGTQPQHF. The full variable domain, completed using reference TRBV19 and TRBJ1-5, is DGGITQSPKYLFRKEGQNVTLSCEQNLNHDAMYWYRQDPGQGLRLIYYSQIVNDFQKGDIAEGYSVSREKKESFPLTVTSAQKNPTAFYLCASMRRGTQPQHFGDGTRLSIL.

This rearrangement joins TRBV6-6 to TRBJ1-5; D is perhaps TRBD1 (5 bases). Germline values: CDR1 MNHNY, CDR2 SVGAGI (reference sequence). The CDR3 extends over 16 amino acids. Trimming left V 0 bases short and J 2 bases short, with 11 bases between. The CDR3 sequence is CASSYSGVGGNQPQHF. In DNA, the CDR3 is TGTGCCAGCAGTTACTCAGGGGTCGGCGGCAATCAGCCCCAGCATTTT.

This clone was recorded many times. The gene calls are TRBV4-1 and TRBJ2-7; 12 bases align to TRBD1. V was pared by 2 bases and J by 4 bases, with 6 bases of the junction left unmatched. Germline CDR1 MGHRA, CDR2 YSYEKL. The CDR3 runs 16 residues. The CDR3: CASSQNPGQGAYEQYF. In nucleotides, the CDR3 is TGCGCCAGCAGCCAAAATCCGGGACAGGGGGCGTACGAGCAGTACTTC.

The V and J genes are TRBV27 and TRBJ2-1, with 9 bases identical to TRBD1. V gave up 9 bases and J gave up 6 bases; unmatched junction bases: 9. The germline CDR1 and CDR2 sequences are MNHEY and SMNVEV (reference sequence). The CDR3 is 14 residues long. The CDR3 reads CARGGTGSINEQFF. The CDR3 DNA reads TGTGCCAGGGGGGGGACAGGGTCTATCAATGAGCAGTTCTTC.

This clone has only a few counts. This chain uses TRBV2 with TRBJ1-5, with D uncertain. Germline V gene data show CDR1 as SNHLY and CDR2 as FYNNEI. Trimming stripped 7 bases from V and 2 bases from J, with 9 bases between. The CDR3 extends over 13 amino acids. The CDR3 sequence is CASMAQGNQPQHF. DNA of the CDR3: TGTGCCAGCATGGCGCAGGGCAATCAGCCCCAGCATTTT. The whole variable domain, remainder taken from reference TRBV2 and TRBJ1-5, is EPEVTQTPSHQVTQMGQEVILRCVPISNHLYFYWYRQILGQKVEFLVSFYNNEISEKSEIFDDQFSVERPDGSNFTLKIRSTKLEDSAMYFCASMAQGNQPQHFGDGTRLSIL.

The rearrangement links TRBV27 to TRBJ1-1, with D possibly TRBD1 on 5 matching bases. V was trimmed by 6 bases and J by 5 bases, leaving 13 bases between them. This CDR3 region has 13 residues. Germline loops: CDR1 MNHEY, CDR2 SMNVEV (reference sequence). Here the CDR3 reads CASRGLTRTEAFF. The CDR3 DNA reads TGTGCCAGCAGGGGACTGACGAGGACTGAAGCTTTCTTT.

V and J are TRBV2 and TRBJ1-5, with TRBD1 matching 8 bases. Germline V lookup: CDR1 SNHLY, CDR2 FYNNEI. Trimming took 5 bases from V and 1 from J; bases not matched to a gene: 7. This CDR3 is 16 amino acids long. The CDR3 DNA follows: TGTGCCAGCAGTTCACCAGGGGGCCCAAGCAATCAGCCCCAGCATTTT. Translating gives CASSSPGGPSNQPQHF.

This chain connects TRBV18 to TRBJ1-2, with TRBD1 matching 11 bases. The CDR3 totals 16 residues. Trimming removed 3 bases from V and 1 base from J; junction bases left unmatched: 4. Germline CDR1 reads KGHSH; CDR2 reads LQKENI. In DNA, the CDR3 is TGTGCCAGCTCACCTGGACAGGGGGCGATTAACTATGGCTACACCTTC. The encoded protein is CASSPGQGAINYGYTF.

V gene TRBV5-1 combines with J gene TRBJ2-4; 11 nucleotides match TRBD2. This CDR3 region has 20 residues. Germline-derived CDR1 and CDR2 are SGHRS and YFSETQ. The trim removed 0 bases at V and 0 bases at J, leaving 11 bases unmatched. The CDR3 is CASSLVSSGGQPLAKNIQYF. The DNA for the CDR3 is TGCGCCAGCAGCTTGGTTTCTAGCGGGGGGCAACCCCTAGCCAAAAACATTCAGTACTTC.

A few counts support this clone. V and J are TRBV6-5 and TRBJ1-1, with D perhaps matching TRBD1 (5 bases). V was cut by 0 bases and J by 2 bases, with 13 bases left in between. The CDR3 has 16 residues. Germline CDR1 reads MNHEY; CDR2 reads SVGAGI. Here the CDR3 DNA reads TGTGCCAGCAGTTACTCCGGGGGAATGGGAAACACTGAAGCTTTCTTT. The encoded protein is CASSYSGGMGNTEAFF.

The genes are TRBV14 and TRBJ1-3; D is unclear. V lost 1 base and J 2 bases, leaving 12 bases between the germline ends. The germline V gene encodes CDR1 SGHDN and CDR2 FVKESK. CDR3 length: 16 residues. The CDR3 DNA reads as TGTGCCAGCAGCCAAGGCCGCGGATCGCCTGGAAACACCATATATTTT. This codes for CASSQGRGSPGNTIYF.

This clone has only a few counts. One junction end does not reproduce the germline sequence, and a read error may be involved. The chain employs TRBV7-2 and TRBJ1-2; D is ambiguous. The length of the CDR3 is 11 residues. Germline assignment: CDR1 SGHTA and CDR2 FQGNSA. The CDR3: CASSLESPGAF. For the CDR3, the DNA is TGTGCCAGCAGCTTAGAGTCCCCGGGAGCCTTC.

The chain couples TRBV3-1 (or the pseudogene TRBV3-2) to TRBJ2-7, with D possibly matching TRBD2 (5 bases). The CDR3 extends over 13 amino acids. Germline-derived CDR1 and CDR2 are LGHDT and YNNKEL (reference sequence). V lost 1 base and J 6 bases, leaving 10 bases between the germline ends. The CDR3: CASSQGCGPEQYF. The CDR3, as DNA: TGTGCCAGCAGCCAAGGATGCGGGCCCGAGCAGTACTTC.

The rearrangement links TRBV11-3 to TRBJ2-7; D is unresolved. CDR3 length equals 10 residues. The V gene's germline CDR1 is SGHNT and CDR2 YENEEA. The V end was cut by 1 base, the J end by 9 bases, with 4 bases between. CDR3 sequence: CASSLGRQYF. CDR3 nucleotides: TGTGCCAGCAGCTTAGGTAGGCAGTACTTC.

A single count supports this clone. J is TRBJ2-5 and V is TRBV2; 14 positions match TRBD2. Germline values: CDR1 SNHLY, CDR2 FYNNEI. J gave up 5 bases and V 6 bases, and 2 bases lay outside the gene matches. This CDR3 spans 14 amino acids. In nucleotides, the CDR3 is TGTGCCAGCAGGACTAGCGGGGGGGCGGAGACCCAGTACTTC. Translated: CASRTSGGAETQYF. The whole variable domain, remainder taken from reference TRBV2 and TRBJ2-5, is EPEVTQTPSHQVTQMGQEVILRCVPISNHLYFYWYRQILGQKVEFLVSFYNNEISEKSEIFDDQFSVERPDGSNFTLKIRSTKLEDSAMYFCASRTSGGAETQYFGPGTRLLVL.